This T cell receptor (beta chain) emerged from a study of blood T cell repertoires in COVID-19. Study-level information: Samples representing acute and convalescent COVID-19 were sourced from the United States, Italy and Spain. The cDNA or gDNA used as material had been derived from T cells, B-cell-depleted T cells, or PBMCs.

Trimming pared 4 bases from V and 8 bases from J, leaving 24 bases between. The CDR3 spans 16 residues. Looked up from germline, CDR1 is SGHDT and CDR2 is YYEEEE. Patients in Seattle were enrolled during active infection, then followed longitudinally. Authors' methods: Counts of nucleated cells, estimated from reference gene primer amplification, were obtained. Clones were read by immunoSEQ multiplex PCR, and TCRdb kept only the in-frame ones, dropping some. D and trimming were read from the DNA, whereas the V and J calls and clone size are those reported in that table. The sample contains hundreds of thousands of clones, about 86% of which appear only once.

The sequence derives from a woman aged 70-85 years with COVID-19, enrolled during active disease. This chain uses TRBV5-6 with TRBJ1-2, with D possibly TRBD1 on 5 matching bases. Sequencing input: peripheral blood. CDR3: CASSDFGYGGSYGYTF. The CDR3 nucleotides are TGTGCCAGCAGCGATTTTGGCTATGGGGGGTCTTACGGCTACACCTTC.